Following are 19 T cell receptor beta chains from one sample sequenced in a study of T-cell memory formation after mild COVID-19. TCRdb re-analysed the 5' RACE reads in MiXCR, keeping a single row per CDR3 protein. The sample has almost 250,000 distinct CDR3 sequences; just over 15% are singletons. The sample was PBMCs or a T cell subset sorted from them (not recorded which). The origin of the receptors is an adult woman who had mild COVID-19 (a few samples of this study predate the infection). Cell type and time point are not known.

This CDR3 is CASTAAYEQYF. CDR3 coding DNA: TGTGCCAGCACCGCGGCCTACGAGCAGTACTTC. The rearrangement uses TRBV2 and TRBJ2-7; D is uncertain. CDR3 length: 11 amino acids. Germline loops: CDR1 SNHLY, CDR2 FYNNEI. Trimming took off 7 bases at V and 2 bases at J, with 6 bases between the two ends.

This clonotype was counted only a few times. The chain combines TRBV5-1 with TRBJ1-1; perhaps TRBD1 as D (5 bases). V lost 4 bases and J lost 0, with 13 bases in between. The CDR3 consists of 15 residues. Per germline, CDR1 SGHRS and CDR2 YFSETQ. In nucleotides, the CDR3 is TGCGCCAGCAGCCTTGTCGCAGGGATGAACACTGAAGCTTTCTTT. The encoded protein is CASSLVAGMNTEAFF.

The chain has TRBV19 and TRBJ2-7; no clear D. CDR3 length: 11 residues. V shed 8 bases and J shed 9 bases, with 14 bases lying between them. CDR1 is LNHDA, CDR2 SQIVND, per germline (reference sequence). For the CDR3, the DNA is TGTGCCAGTGGAGAGAGCATCGCGCAGTACTTC. Translation gives CASGESIAQYF.

The V and J genes are TRBV7-2 and TRBJ1-4, with a possible D match to TRBD1 (5 bases). The CDR3 contains 14 residues. Germline loops: CDR1 SGHTA, CDR2 FQGNSA. V was shortened by 2 bases and J by 8 bases, with 12 bases between the two germline ends. DNA of the CDR3: TGTGCCAGCAGCTTATCCCCTGCAGGGGAAAAACTGTTTTTT. It encodes CASSLSPAGEKLFF.

This chain uses TRBV5-1 with TRBJ1-2; 7 bases fit TRBD1. CDR3 size: 16 residues. Per germline, CDR1 SGHRS and CDR2 YFSETQ. V was pared by 3 bases and J by 2 bases, with 10 bases of the junction left unmatched. The CDR3 coding sequence is TGCGCCAGCAGCTCCAGAGGAGGGGGCAAGAACTATGGCTACACCTTC. This translates into CASSSRGGGKNYGYTF.

This clonotype was seen a handful of times. This chain joins TRBV20-1 and TRBJ2-1, with D unclear. Germline V gene lookup returns CDR1 DFQATT and CDR2 SNEGSKA (reference sequence). The CDR3 runs to 14 residues. The CDR3 is CSLAQHRLYNEQFF. CDR3 DNA: TGCAGCCTGGCACAACACCGACTTTACAATGAGCAGTTCTTC.

This chain uses TRBV6-5 with TRBJ2-2; no reliable D call. V lost 2 bases and J 3 bases, leaving 4 bases between the germline ends. CDR3 length: 13 amino acids. Looked up from germline, CDR1 is MNHEY and CDR2 is SVGAGI. CDR3 bases: TGTGCCAGCAGTTACGGGGACACCGGGGAGCTGTTTTTT. Translation: CASSYGDTGELFF.

The chain couples TRBV3-1 to TRBJ2-7; perhaps TRBD1 as D (6 bases). Trimming stripped 6 bases from V and 3 bases from J, with 9 bases between. Germline CDR1 LGHDT, CDR2 YNNKEL (reference sequence). The CDR3 totals 12 residues. CDR3: CASSRQDYEQYF. The DNA for the CDR3 is TGTGCCAGCAGTAGACAGGACTACGAGCAGTACTTC.

This chain connects TRBV30 to TRBJ2-7; D is uncertain. The length of the CDR3 is 13 residues. V was clipped by 2 bases and J by 7 bases, with 15 bases between them. The germline V gene encodes CDR1 GTSNPN and CDR2 SVGIG (reference sequence). CDR3 amino acids: CAWSRKVPGEQYF. CDR3 DNA sequence: TGTGCCTGGAGTCGGAAGGTTCCGGGTGAGCAGTACTTC.

This clonotype showed up many times. The J gene is TRBJ2-6, the V gene TRBV29-1; perhaps TRBD1 as D (5 bases). Germline V gene data show CDR1 as SQVTM and CDR2 as ANQGSEA. This CDR3 region has 13 residues. The V gene lost 5 bases and the J gene lost 1 base, with 6 bases spanning the gap. CDR3 nucleotides: TGCAGCGTTCAGGGATCTGGGGCCAACGTCCTGACTTTC. It is translated as CSVQGSGANVLTF.

The chain uses TRBV10-3 and TRBJ1-2; TRBD1 matches 7 bases. There are 14 residues in the CDR3. Trimming removed 2 bases from V and 4 bases from J; junction bases left unmatched: 4. Germline values: CDR1 ENHRY, CDR2 SYGVKD. For the CDR3, the DNA is TGTGCCATCAGTGAGACGGACAGGTTCTATGGCTACACCTTC. It encodes CAISETDRFYGYTF.

This clonotype was recorded a few times. The chain joins TRBV7-3 to TRBJ2-2, with 14 nucleotides matching TRBD2. Germline lookup yields CDR1 SGHTA and CDR2 FQGTGA. The CDR3 consists of 23 residues. After removal of 0 bases from V and 5 bases from J, the junction contained 20 bases not matched to a gene. This CDR3 reads CASSLTAGSPRLAGGPPTGELFF. The CDR3 nucleotides read TGTGCCAGCAGCTTAACGGCGGGCAGCCCTCGACTAGCGGGAGGGCCTCCAACCGGGGAGCTGTTTTTT.

The chain uses TRBV27 and TRBJ2-1, with TRBD1 matching 9 bases. CDR1 is MNHEY, CDR2 SMNVEV, per germline (reference sequence). This CDR3 has 16 amino acids. V was pared by 7 bases and J by 2 bases, with 9 bases of the junction left unmatched. The CDR3 nucleotides are TGTGCCAGCAAACCACTCGGGACAGGGACCTACAATGAGCAGTTCTTC. Translated, it gives CASKPLGTGTYNEQFF.

The table lists this clonotype with many counts. This chain uses TRBV4-1 with TRBJ2-4, with 9 positions matching TRBD1. The CDR3 sequence is 17 residues long. Unmatched junction bases numbered 7, after V lost 0 bases and J lost 4 bases. Per germline, CDR1 MGHRA and CDR2 YSYEKL. The CDR3, as DNA: TGCGCCAGCAGCCAAGATCCCGGGACAGGGCGGAAAAACATTCAGTACTTC. It translates to CASSQDPGTGRKNIQYF.

There are a few counts of this clonotype. The rearrangement joins TRBV7-2 to TRBJ2-1; 10 bases align to TRBD2. CDR1 and CDR2 from the germline V gene are SGHTA and FQGNSA. Losses at the gene ends were 7 bases for V and 5 bases for J; bases not matched to a gene: 17. The CDR3 has 18 amino acids. DNA of the CDR3: TGTGCCAGCATCCTAATATCTTCTAGCGGGAGTAGGAACAATGAGCAGTTCTTC. It encodes CASILISSSGSRNNEQFF.

The chain joins TRBV11-3 to TRBJ2-1, with 8 bases matching TRBD2. The CDR3 runs to 15 residues. CDR1 is SGHNT and CDR2 is YENEEA in the germline V gene. The ends lost 5 bases at V and 7 bases at J; junction bases unmatched: 10. As DNA, the CDR3 is TGTGCCAGCAGCCGGACGGCGGGAGGAGGGAATGAGCAGTTCTTC. It specifies CASSRTAGGGNEQFF.

For the CDR3, the DNA is TGCAGCGTCCTAGCGGACTCCTACGAGCAGTACTTC. Translated, it gives CSVLADSYEQYF. V gene TRBV29-1 combines with J gene TRBJ2-7; 7 bases line up with TRBD2. Germline trimming cut 6 bases from V and 0 bases from J; bases unmatched to any gene: 2. CDR1 is SQVTM and CDR2 is ANQGSEA in the germline V gene. The CDR3 runs to 12 residues.

This clonotype has a handful of counts. The chain joins TRBV18 to TRBJ2-7; D is ambiguous. Per germline, CDR1 KGHSH and CDR2 LQKENI. V was clipped by 2 bases and J by 3 bases, with 8 bases between them. The CDR3 runs to 13 residues. In DNA, the CDR3 is TGTGCCAGCTCACCATTGTGGGGCTACGAGCAGTACTTC. Its protein product is CASSPLWGYEQYF.

This clonotype was seen a handful of times. V gene TRBV20-1 combines with J gene TRBJ1-3, with TRBD1 matching over 7 bases. The CDR3 runs to 14 residues. Germline trimming cut 6 bases from V and 1 base from J; bases unmatched to any gene: 6. The germline V gene has CDR1 DFQATT and CDR2 SNEGSKA (reference sequence). The CDR3: CSANHRGSGNTIYF. DNA for the CDR3: TGCAGTGCGAACCACAGGGGATCTGGAAACACCATATATTTT.